Listed below are T cell receptor beta chains from one sample, sequenced in a study of blood T cell repertoires in COVID-19. The method was immunoSEQ multiplex PCR; TCRdb's version includes in-frame clones alone and lacks a portion of them. The sample holds about 69,000 clones; under 85% are singletons and the top ten take less than 15%. The sample taken for sequencing was peripheral blood. These TCRs come from a man over 45 with COVID-19, enrolled during active disease. Each CDR3 is given with its conserved first and last residue. Each record gives: V gene, J gene, clone size, D gene, CDR3 protein, CDR3 DNA. The D gene is left open where the match is weak. Clone size is not always given. Where it is, it says once, few, many or a class for expanded clones.

V: TRBV5-5
J: TRBJ1-5
size: -
D: -
CDR3: CASSWTGGSNQPQHF
DNA: TGTGCCAGCAGCTGGACTGGCGGATCCAATCAGCCCCAGCATTTT

V: TRBV24-1
J: TRBJ2-2
size: -
D: -
CDR3: CATTAGKGVGGELFF
DNA: TGTGCCACCACCGCTGGCAAGGGGGTAGGCGGGGAGCTGTTTTTT

V: TRBV11-2
J: TRBJ2-7
size: -
D: -
CDR3: CASIRSEMVTEQYF
DNA: TGTGCCAGCATCCGCAGCGAAATGGTGACCGAGCAGTACTTC

V: TRBV7-8
J: TRBJ2-1
size: -
D: -
CDR3: CASSRLGGPRLGGQFF
DNA: TGTGCCAGCAGCCGCCTCGGAGGGCCGCGTTTGGGCGGGCAGTTCTTC

V: TRBV29-1
J: TRBJ1-2
size: -
D: -
CDR3: CSFLRERASSHGYTF
DNA: TGCAGCTTTCTAAGAGAGAGGGCGTCGTCCCATGGCTACACCTTC

V: TRBV5-4
J: TRBJ2-1
size: -
D: TRBD2
CDR3: CASILGGSGTYNEQFF
DNA: TGTGCCAGCATCCTCGGGGGTAGCGGGACCTACAATGAGCAGTTCTTC

V: TRBV30
J: TRBJ1-4
size: -
D: -
CDR3: CAWKSQATEKLFF
DNA: TGTGCCTGGAAAAGCCAGGCCACAGAAAAACTGTTTTTT

V: TRBV4-2
J: TRBJ2-5
size: -
D: -
CDR3: CASSQDTVGGGLLETQYF
DNA: TGTGCCAGCAGCCAAGATACGGTGGGCGGAGGTTTGCTGGAGACCCAGTACTTC

V: TRBV9
J: TRBJ2-1
size: -
D: -
CDR3: CASSADGGSYNEQFF
DNA: TGTGCCAGCAGCGCCGACGGAGGTTCCTACAATGAGCAGTTCTTC

V: TRBV25-1
J: TRBJ2-1
size: once
D: -
CDR3: CASSESRGSSYNEQFF
DNA: TGTGCCAGCAGTGAATCACGGGGTAGCTCCTACAATGAGCAGTTCTTC

V: TRBV5-1
J: TRBJ2-1
size: -
D: -
CDR3: CASSLEGRNEQFF
DNA: TGCGCCAGCAGCTTGGAGGGGCGCAATGAGCAGTTCTTC

V: TRBV7-9
J: TRBJ1-6
size: -
D: -
CDR3: CASSLVRSNSPLHF
DNA: TGTGCCAGCAGCTTAGTTCGGAGCAATTCACCCCTCCACTTT

V: TRBV9
J: TRBJ2-1
size: -
D: -
CDR3: CASSPSRTSYNEQFF
DNA: TGTGCCAGCAGCCCGAGTCGGACATCCTACAATGAGCAGTTCTTC

V: TRBV6-5
J: TRBJ2-2
size: -
D: -
CDR3: CASSRQPNTGELFF
DNA: TGTGCCAGCAGTAGACAGCCGAACACCGGGGAGCTGTTTTTT

V: TRBV19
J: TRBJ1-5
size: -
D: TRBD1
CDR3: CASSLSPGQGNQPQHF
DNA: TGTGCCAGTAGTCTCAGTCCGGGACAGGGCAATCAGCCCCAGCATTTT

V: TRBV6-6
J: TRBJ1-6
size: -
D: -
CDR3: CASRIGGSSPLHF
DNA: TGTGCCAGCAGGATAGGGGGAAGCTCACCCCTCCACTTT

V: TRBV7-9
J: TRBJ2-7
size: -
D: -
CDR3: CASSSAGLLASYEQYF
DNA: TGTGCCAGCAGCTCCGCCGGGCTCCTAGCCTCCTACGAGCAGTACTTC

V: TRBV7-9
J: TRBJ2-7
size: once
D: TRBD2
CDR3: CASSVPGLAGGHGGFEQYF
DNA: TGTGCCAGCAGCGTTCCGGGACTAGCGGGGGGGCACGGAGGCTTCGAGCAGTACTTC

V: TRBV7-3
J: TRBJ1-2
size: -
D: -
CDR3: CASSLTPDGFYGYTF
DNA: TGTGCCAGCAGCTTAACACCCGACGGGTTCTACGGCTACACCTTC

V: TRBV18
J: TRBJ2-1
size: once
D: -
CDR3: CASSDGNNEQFF
DNA: TGTGCCAGCTCCGACGGGAACAATGAGCAGTTCTTC

V: TRBV5-1
J: TRBJ1-1
size: -
D: -
CDR3: CASRRPGRGGTEAFF
DNA: TGCGCCAGCAGGAGGCCCGGCAGGGGCGGCACTGAAGCTTTCTTT

V: TRBV6-6
J: TRBJ2-1
size: -
D: TRBD2
CDR3: CAIKGLAGGEQFF
DNA: TGTGCCATTAAGGGACTAGCGGGGGGTGAGCAGTTCTTC

V: TRBV12-3/TRBV12-4
J: TRBJ2-3
size: -
D: -
CDR3: CASSFRVTTQYF
DNA: TGTGCCAGCAGTTTTCGGGTTACTACGCAGTATTTT

V: TRBV4-2
J: TRBJ2-3
size: -
D: -
CDR3: CASSQKGAGALSTDTQYF
DNA: TGTGCCAGCAGCCAGAAAGGCGCAGGGGCTTTAAGCACAGATACGCAGTATTTT

V: TRBV4-1
J: TRBJ1-3
size: -
D: -
CDR3: CASSQTRVFSGNTIYF
DNA: TGCGCCAGCAGCCAAACCAGGGTTTTCTCTGGAAACACCATATATTTT

V: TRBV7-9
J: TRBJ1-1
size: -
D: -
CDR3: CASSLAVDTRSTEAFF
DNA: TGTGCCAGCAGCTTAGCCGTTGACACCCGTAGTACTGAAGCTTTCTTT

V: TRBV30
J: TRBJ2-2
size: -
D: TRBD1
CDR3: CAWGKQGEDTGELFF
DNA: TGTGCCTGGGGAAAACAGGGGGAGGACACCGGGGAGCTGTTTTTT

V: TRBV7-9
J: TRBJ2-2
size: -
D: -
CDR3: CASSPQGHLHAELFF
DNA: TGTGCCAGCAGCCCTCAGGGACATTTGCACGCGGAGCTGTTTTTT

V: TRBV4-1
J: TRBJ2-1
size: -
D: -
CDR3: CASSQAVAGANEQFF
DNA: TGCGCCAGCAGCCAAGCTGTGGCGGGGGCCAATGAGCAGTTCTTC

V: TRBV7-9
J: TRBJ2-2
size: -
D: TRBD1
CDR3: CASSNRGTNTGELFF
DNA: TGTGCCAGCAGCAACAGGGGTACCAACACCGGGGAGCTGTTTTTT

V: TRBV11-1
J: TRBJ2-1
size: once
D: -
CDR3: CASSLDGGAYNEQFF
DNA: TGTGCCAGCAGCTTAGACGGGGGTGCCTACAATGAGCAGTTCTTC

V: TRBV10-3
J: TRBJ1-6
size: -
D: TRBD1
CDR3: CAISSGQGGHNSPLHF
DNA: TGTGCCATCAGTTCGGGACAGGGGGGACATAATTCACCCCTCCACTTT

V: TRBV28
J: TRBJ2-3
size: -
D: -
CDR3: CASSLLGHTDTQYF
DNA: TGTGCCAGCAGTTTGCTAGGTCACACAGATACGCAGTATTTT